A selection of T cell receptor beta chains follows, all from one sample in a study of OX40 agonist ivuxolimab in advanced cancers. The method was immunoSEQ multiplex PCR; TCRdb's version includes in-frame clones alone and lacks a portion of them. This table holds tens of thousands of clones, about 76% found once. Here the sequenced sample was CD4+ or CD8+ T cells sorted from blood, taken in a trial of the OX40 agonist ivuxolimab. The receptors stem from an adult with an advanced solid tumor such as melanoma, head and neck, liver or kidney cancer. Each CDR3 is given with its conserved first and last residue. A D gene is named only where the DNA matches it firmly. Clone size is given for some rows only: seen once, a few or many times, or a class if the clone is expanded.

J gene: TRBJ2-7; D gene: TRBD2; clone size: .; V gene: TRBV7-8; CDR3 DNA: TGTGCCAGCACCGCGGGGGTCGGCAACTACGAGCAGTACTTC; CDR3 protein: CASTAGVGNYEQYF
J gene: TRBJ2-7; D gene: TRBD2; clone size: few; V gene: TRBV7-2; CDR3 DNA: TGTGCCAGCAGCCTTCTAGCGGGAGGGGCCCTGGAGCAGTACTTC; CDR3 protein: CASSLLAGGALEQYF
J gene: TRBJ2-1; D gene: .; clone size: .; V gene: TRBV7-9; CDR3 DNA: TGTGCCAGCAGCTATGAACAGGGTCGGTTAGAGCAGTTCTTC; CDR3 protein: CASSYEQGRLEQFF
J gene: TRBJ2-1; D gene: TRBD2; clone size: .; V gene: TRBV4-2; CDR3 DNA: TGTGCCAGCAGCCAGGACGGGACTAGCGTTGACGATGAGCAGTTCTTC; CDR3 protein: CASSQDGTSVDDEQFF
J gene: TRBJ2-2; D gene: .; clone size: .; V gene: TRBV5-4; CDR3 DNA: TGTGCCAGCAGCCAAGATAAGTGGGCCGGGGAGCTGTTTTTT; CDR3 protein: CASSQDKWAGELFF
J gene: TRBJ2-7; D gene: TRBD2; clone size: .; V gene: TRBV11-2; CDR3 DNA: TGTGCCAGCAGCTTAGATTTTCCTAGCGGGATCAACGAGCAGTACTTC; CDR3 protein: CASSLDFPSGINEQYF
J gene: TRBJ2-7; D gene: TRBD2; clone size: .; V gene: TRBV27; CDR3 DNA: TGTGCCAGCAGTTTATCCTTCGGAATAGCGGGCCACGAGCAGTACTTC; CDR3 protein: CASSLSFGIAGHEQYF
J gene: TRBJ1-3; D gene: .; clone size: .; V gene: TRBV7-9; CDR3 DNA: TGTGCCAGCAGCTTAGGGGGAAACACCATATATTTT; CDR3 protein: CASSLGGNTIYF
J gene: TRBJ2-2; D gene: .; clone size: .; V gene: TRBV29-1; CDR3 DNA: TGCAGCGTTGAAGGAGTGGCCACCGGGGAGCTGTTTTTT; CDR3 protein: CSVEGVATGELFF
J gene: TRBJ2-7; D gene: TRBD2; clone size: .; V gene: TRBV2; CDR3 DNA: TGTGCCAGCACCCCGACTAGCGGGAGTACCTACGAGCAGTACTTC; CDR3 protein: CASTPTSGSTYEQYF
J gene: TRBJ2-7; D gene: .; clone size: .; V gene: TRBV5-4; CDR3 DNA: TGTGCCAGCAGCCCGAGTAGGGAGGATTTCTACGAGCAGTACTTC; CDR3 protein: CASSPSREDFYEQYF
J gene: TRBJ2-4; D gene: TRBD2; clone size: .; V gene: TRBV29-1; CDR3 DNA: TGCAGCGTTGAAGATCTGGAGTTCGGTCTAGCGGGGGCCAAAAACATTCAGTACTTC; CDR3 protein: CSVEDLEFGLAGAKNIQYF
J gene: TRBJ1-5; D gene: TRBD1; clone size: .; V gene: TRBV9; CDR3 DNA: TGTGCCAGCAGCGCCTCAGGGGGGACAGGGGATCAGCCCCAGCATTTT; CDR3 protein: CASSASGGTGDQPQHF
J gene: TRBJ1-1; D gene: TRBD1; clone size: .; V gene: TRBV6-5; CDR3 DNA: TGTGCCAGCAGTTACCAGGGGGCGGGAACTGAAGCTTTCTTT; CDR3 protein: CASSYQGAGTEAFF
J gene: TRBJ1-1; D gene: .; clone size: .; V gene: TRBV9; CDR3 DNA: TGTGCCAGCAGCGAGCCTAGCCCTGAAGCTTTCTTT; CDR3 protein: CASSEPSPEAFF
J gene: TRBJ1-1; D gene: .; clone size: .; V gene: TRBV28; CDR3 DNA: TGTGCCAGCAGTCCCCTAACCCTCAGGGAGAACACTGAAGCTTTCTTT; CDR3 protein: CASSPLTLRENTEAFF
J gene: TRBJ2-1; D gene: .; clone size: .; V gene: TRBV28; CDR3 DNA: TGTGCCAGCAGTTTTACGGGTGGCTCCTACAATGAGCAGTTCTTC; CDR3 protein: CASSFTGGSYNEQFF
J gene: TRBJ2-6; D gene: TRBD1; clone size: .; V gene: TRBV6-5; CDR3 DNA: TGTGCCAGCAGTGGACAGGCTGGGGGGGCCAACGTCCTGACTTTC; CDR3 protein: CASSGQAGGANVLTF
J gene: TRBJ2-1; D gene: .; clone size: few; V gene: TRBV11-2; CDR3 DNA: TGTGCCAGCAGCCGGACAGTCAATGAGCAGTTCTTC; CDR3 protein: CASSRTVNEQFF
J gene: TRBJ2-3; D gene: .; clone size: .; V gene: TRBV7-9; CDR3 DNA: TGTGCCAGCAGCTCACCAAGTACAGATACGCAGTATTTT; CDR3 protein: CASSSPSTDTQYF
J gene: TRBJ1-2; D gene: TRBD1; clone size: .; V gene: TRBV27; CDR3 DNA: TGTGCCAGCAGTTTAGGACAGGGAGGTGGCTACACCTTC; CDR3 protein: CASSLGQGGGYTF
J gene: TRBJ1-5; D gene: .; clone size: .; V gene: TRBV5-6; CDR3 DNA: TGTGCCAGCAGCGGTGGACAGCTTGGGCAGCCCCAGCATTTT; CDR3 protein: CASSGGQLGQPQHF
J gene: TRBJ2-2; D gene: .; clone size: .; V gene: TRBV27; CDR3 DNA: TGTGCCAGCAGTTTATCCCGGAACTCGCTTGGATACACCGGGGAGCTGTTTTTT; CDR3 protein: CASSLSRNSLGYTGELFF
J gene: TRBJ2-3; D gene: TRBD2; clone size: .; V gene: TRBV30; CDR3 DNA: TGTGCCTGGATTTCGGGAGGGTTTTTAGCAGATACGCAGTATTTT; CDR3 protein: CAWISGGFLADTQYF
J gene: TRBJ1-1; D gene: TRBD1; clone size: .; V gene: TRBV7-9; CDR3 DNA: TGTGCCAGCAGCTTAGGGACAGGGGGTCGGACTGAAGCTTTCTTT; CDR3 protein: CASSLGTGGRTEAFF
J gene: TRBJ2-1; D gene: .; clone size: .; V gene: TRBV5-1; CDR3 DNA: TGCGCCAGCAGCTTTAAGAGGGGGACCTACAATGAGCAGTTCTTC; CDR3 protein: CASSFKRGTYNEQFF
J gene: TRBJ2-1; D gene: TRBD2; clone size: .; V gene: TRBV19; CDR3 DNA: TGTGCCAGTAGTAAGCGGGAGGGTGAATTGGGCAATGAGCAGTTCTTC; CDR3 protein: CASSKREGELGNEQFF
J gene: TRBJ2-1; D gene: TRBD1; clone size: once; V gene: TRBV7-9; CDR3 DNA: TGTGCCAGCAGCTTACTGGTGGGACAGGGGGCTATCGATGAGCAGTTCTTC; CDR3 protein: CASSLLVGQGAIDEQFF
J gene: TRBJ2-5; D gene: .; clone size: .; V gene: TRBV12-5; CDR3 DNA: TGTGCTAGTGGTTTAAGAGGAGGGGGGCAAGAGACCCAGTACTTC; CDR3 protein: CASGLRGGGQETQYF
J gene: TRBJ2-3; D gene: TRBD2; clone size: .; V gene: TRBV15; CDR3 DNA: TGTGCCACCAGCTGGGGATCGACCGGGACTAGCGGGATTTGGTCAGATACGCAGTATTTT; CDR3 protein: CATSWGSTGTSGIWSDTQYF
J gene: TRBJ1-5; D gene: TRBD1; clone size: .; V gene: TRBV5-6; CDR3 DNA: TGTGCCAGCAGTTATGGCTTTTCGGACAGGGTCCCTCAGCCCCAGCATTTT; CDR3 protein: CASSYGFSDRVPQPQHF
J gene: TRBJ1-1; D gene: .; clone size: .; V gene: TRBV29-1; CDR3 DNA: TGCAGCGCAACAACGAACACTGAAGCTTTCTTT; CDR3 protein: CSATTNTEAFF